This T cell receptor (beta chain) was identified in a study of blood T cell repertoires in COVID-19. The protocol was immunoSEQ multiplex PCR, while the TCRdb copy is restricted to in-frame clones and leaves out a portion. This table has about 250,000 clones, about 82% appearing once. This TCR was recovered from a woman aged 50 to 60 with acute COVID-19. Sequenced material: PBMCs or T cells enriched from blood (not recorded which).

In nucleotides, the CDR3 is TGCAGTGCTGCCAGGGACAACGAGCAGTACTTC. This gives the protein CSAARDNEQYF. The chain has TRBV20-1 and TRBJ2-7; D perhaps matches TRBD1 (6 bases). Germline assignment: CDR1 DFQATT and CDR2 SNEGSKA (reference sequence). The V end was cut by 5 bases, the J end by 5 bases, with 10 bases between. The CDR3 contains 11 residues.